The T cell receptor beta chain under discussion was sequenced for a study of beta chain features in type 1 diabetes. Study-level background: What patients shared with healthy donors was a similar profile of age, gender and cell yields. The study's findings and limits: Among all four CD4+ subsets, Type 1 diabetes patients had TCRB CDR3s that were moderately but significantly shorter. Highly expressing activated T cells could be over-counted with a cDNA template. Researchers reported that naive, central memory and Treg TCRB repertoires appeared more similar in patients than in healthy donors. In type 1 diabetes patients, VDJ junctions had fewer insertions; deletions at these junctions were more frequent.

The sequenced template was cDNA made from the entire isolated RNA. TCRdb's table, derived via immunoSEQ multiplex PCR, lists solely in-frame clones and lacks some. The table has some 190,000 clones, 6% to 9% seen once; the top ten hold 0.5%. The length of the CDR3 is 15 residues. Germline V CDR1 and CDR2: PRHDT, FYEKMQ (reference sequence). The V end lost 3 bases, the J end lost 9 bases, and 15 bases lay between the germline ends. As concerns this clone: What it binds is unknown.

The chain is built from TRBV13 and TRBJ1-6, with D possibly matching TRBD1 (5 bases). The sequencing input was central memory CD4+ T cells from blood. The TCR originated in a man aged 18 to 35 with type 1 diabetes. The CDR3 region is CASSLTRRGASPLHF. The CDR3 region has the DNA TGTGCCAGCAGCTTGACGCGACGTGGGGCTTCACCCCTCCACTTT.